This entry lists 14 T cell receptor beta chains sequenced from one sample in a study of CD8 T cells in ankylosing spondylitis. Study-wide results and caveats: Seemingly characteristic of ankylosing spondylitis blood was a TCR beta motif consisting of several highly homologous variants.

What these receptors recognize is not known. Each CDR3 protein is one row after TCRdb ran MiXCR on the 5' RACE reads. The table lists more than 400,000 distinct CDR3 sequences, over 4% of them singletons, with approximately 3.5% in the top ten. Input material: blood, either unsorted or a sorted T cell fraction (not recorded which). The receptor source for this set is a male donor with ankylosing spondylitis.

This clonotype has ten or more counts. The rearrangement uses TRBV4-1 and TRBJ2-7; D not certain. V was pared by 0 bases and J by 4 bases, with 16 bases between. CDR3 length: 16 amino acids. Germline CDR1 and CDR2: MGHRA and YSYEKL. The CDR3 DNA sequence: TGCGCCAGCAGCCAAGATCAAGCGAGATTTTGTTACGAGCAGTACTTC. Translated: CASSQDQARFCYEQYF.

V is TRBV9 and J is TRBJ2-3, with 9 bases matching TRBD1. The J segment lost 4 bases and the V segment lost 0 bases, leaving 6 bases of the junction unmatched. The CDR3 loop spans 16 amino acids. The germline V gene encodes CDR1 SGDLS and CDR2 YYNGEE. The CDR3, as DNA: TGTGCCAGCAGCGTAGCTCAAAGGACAGGGGCAGATACGCAGTATTTT. Translation: CASSVAQRTGADTQYF.

This clonotype was found many times. The gene calls are TRBV7-2 and TRBJ1-2; D unresolved. The CDR3 has 15 amino acids. Trimming took 1 base from V and 4 from J, leaving 13 bases between them. CDR1 and CDR2 (germline): SGHTA, FQGNSA. CDR3 nucleotide sequence: TGTGCCAGCAGCTTAGGGGCCTCACTAATCTATGGCTACACCTTC. Its protein is CASSLGASLIYGYTF. Variable domain in full (rest from reference TRBV7-2 and TRBJ1-2): GAGVSQSPSNKVTEKGKDVELRCDPISGHTALYWYRQSLGQGLEFLIYFQGNSAPDKSGLPSDRFSAERTGGSVSTLTIQRTQQEDSAVYLCASSLGASLIYGYTFGSGTRLTVV.

Many counts were recorded for this clonotype. V and J are TRBV7-9 and TRBJ1-5; the D is unclear. This CDR3 region has 12 residues. In germline, CDR1 is SEHNR, CDR2 FQNEAQ (reference sequence). Trimming stripped 5 bases from V and 9 bases from J, with 11 bases between. The CDR3 protein is CASSRFSGPQHF. The CDR3 region has the DNA TGTGCCAGCAGCCGGTTCTCGGGGCCCCAGCATTTT.

This clonotype has ten or more counts. This rearrangement joins TRBV7-2 to TRBJ1-6; no reliable D call. Trimming took 0 bases from V and 7 from J, leaving 13 bases between them. From germline, CDR1 is SGHTA and CDR2 FQGNSA. This CDR3 spans 16 amino acids. CDR3 residues: CASSLALTDYNSPLHF. Here the CDR3 DNA reads TGTGCCAGCAGCTTAGCGCTGACGGACTACAATTCACCCCTCCACTTT.

This clonotype was found many times. The chain has TRBV5-1 and TRBJ2-7; 9 nucleotides align to TRBD1. CDR1 and CDR2 (germline): SGHRS, YFSETQ. J gave up 6 bases and V 4 bases, and 8 bases lay outside the gene matches. The CDR3 is 14 amino acids. The CDR3 DNA reads as TGCGCCAGCAGCACGGGACAGGGAATTCCCGAGCAGTACTTC. Amino acid sequence: CASSTGQGIPEQYF. The full variable domain, with the rest looked up from reference TRBV5-1 and TRBJ2-7, is KAGVTQTPRYLIKTRGQQVTLSCSPISGHRSVSWYQQTPGQGLQFLFEYFSETQRNKGNFPGRFSGRQFSNSRSEMNVSTLELGDSALYLCASSTGQGIPEQYFGPGTRLTVT.

The chain combines TRBV14 with TRBJ1-2; 7 bases agree with TRBD1. This CDR3 contains 15 residues. V was clipped by 2 bases and J by 3 bases; unmatched bases: 6. Germline lookup yields CDR1 SGHDN and CDR2 FVKESK. The CDR3 DNA follows: TGTGCCAGCAGCCAACCGGGACAGAGGGACTATGGCTACACCTTC. The encoded protein is CASSQPGQRDYGYTF.

DNA of the CDR3: TGTGCCACCAGTTTAAGCGGGGAAGCTTTCTTT. As protein: CATSLSGEAFF. This chain joins TRBV24-1 and TRBJ1-1, with D uncertain. V shed 6 bases and J shed 8 bases, with 9 bases lying between them. Germline V gene data show CDR1 as KGHDR and CDR2 as SFDVKD. This CDR3 comprises 11 residues.

There are many counts of this clonotype. The V call is TRBV29-1, the J call TRBJ1-2; D may be TRBD1 (6 bases). Germline CDR1 reads SQVTM; CDR2 reads ANQGSEA. The CDR3 spans 13 residues. The V end was cut by 6 bases, the J end by 5 bases, with 16 bases between. Here the CDR3 DNA reads TGCAGCGTATCAGGACAGAGGGGTTATGGCTACACCTTC. Amino acid sequence: CSVSGQRGYGYTF.

This clonotype was picked up many times. The chain combines TRBV10-3 with TRBJ1-4; D not resolved. Per germline, CDR1 ENHRY and CDR2 SYGVKD. The CDR3 is 14 amino acids. Trimming left V 1 base short and J 4 bases short, with 7 bases between. The CDR3 DNA sequence: TGTGCCATCAGTGAGTGGCAGCATAATGAAAAACTGTTTTTT. This sequence encodes CAISEWQHNEKLFF.

This clonotype was observed many times. The V and J genes are TRBV6-5 and TRBJ1-1; no definite D call. CDR3 length: 13 amino acids. V was cut by 2 bases and J by 5 bases, with 9 bases left in between. In germline, CDR1 is MNHEY, CDR2 SVGAGI. The CDR3 coding sequence is TGTGCCAGCAGTTACGCGGGTTGGACTGAAGCTTTCTTT. Amino acids: CASSYAGWTEAFF.

This chain connects TRBV20-1 to TRBJ2-3, with TRBD2 identical over 12 bases. With V trimmed by 4 bases and J by 6 bases, 11 bases remained unmatched. This CDR3 region has 16 residues. Germline lookup yields CDR1 DFQATT and CDR2 SNEGSKA (reference sequence). The CDR3 DNA reads as TGCAGTGCTAAAAGGACTAGCGGGACCGGCCGGGATACGCAGTATTTT. Translated, it gives CSAKRTSGTGRDTQYF.

There are many counts of this clonotype. The chain uses TRBV5-1 and TRBJ2-7; 10 bases match TRBD2. The J segment lost 3 bases and the V segment lost 3 bases, leaving 6 bases of the junction unmatched. Germline CDR1 and CDR2: SGHRS and YFSETQ. The CDR3 loop spans 15 amino acids. CDR3 nucleotides: TGCGCCAGCAGCTCCACCGGGACTAGCGTCTACGAGCAGTACTTC. Translating gives CASSSTGTSVYEQYF. The variable domain in full, with the rest retrieved from reference TRBV5-1 and TRBJ2-7, is KAGVTQTPRYLIKTRGQQVTLSCSPISGHRSVSWYQQTPGQGLQFLFEYFSETQRNKGNFPGRFSGRQFSNSRSEMNVSTLELGDSALYLCASSSTGTSVYEQYFGPGTRLTVT.

This clonotype was counted ten times or more. The V call is TRBV15, the J call TRBJ2-6; D may be TRBD2 (5 bases). V gave up 1 base and J gave up 0 bases, with 7 bases separating them. The CDR3 is 16 residues long. The germline CDR1 and CDR2 sequences are LNHNV and YYDKDF (reference sequence). CDR3 DNA: TGTGCCACCAGCAGAGGGGAGAGCTCTGGGGCCAACGTCCTGACTTTC. It is translated as CATSRGESSGANVLTF.